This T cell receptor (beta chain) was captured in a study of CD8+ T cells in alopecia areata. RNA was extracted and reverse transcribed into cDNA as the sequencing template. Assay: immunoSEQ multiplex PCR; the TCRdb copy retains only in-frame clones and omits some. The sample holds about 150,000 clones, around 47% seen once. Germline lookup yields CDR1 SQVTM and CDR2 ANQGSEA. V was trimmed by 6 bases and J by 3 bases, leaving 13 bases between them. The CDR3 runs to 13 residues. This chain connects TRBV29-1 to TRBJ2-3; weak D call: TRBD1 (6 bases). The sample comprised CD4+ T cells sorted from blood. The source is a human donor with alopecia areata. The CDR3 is CSVGATTTDTQYF. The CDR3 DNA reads TGCAGCGTGGGGGCCACTACGACAGATACGCAGTATTTT.